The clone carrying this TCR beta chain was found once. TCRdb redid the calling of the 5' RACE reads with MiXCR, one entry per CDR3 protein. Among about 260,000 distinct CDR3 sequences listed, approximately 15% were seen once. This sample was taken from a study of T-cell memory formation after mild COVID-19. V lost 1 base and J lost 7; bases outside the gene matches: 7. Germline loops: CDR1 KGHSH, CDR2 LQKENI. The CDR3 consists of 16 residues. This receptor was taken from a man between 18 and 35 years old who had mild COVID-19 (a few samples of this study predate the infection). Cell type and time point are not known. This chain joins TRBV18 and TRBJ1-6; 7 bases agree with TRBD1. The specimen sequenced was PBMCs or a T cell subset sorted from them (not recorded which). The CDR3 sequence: CASSPQPGQNNSPLHF. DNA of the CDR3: TGTGCCAGCTCACCACAGCCGGGACAGAACAATTCACCCCTCCACTTT. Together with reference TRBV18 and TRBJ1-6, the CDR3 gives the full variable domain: NAGVMQNPRHLVRRRGQEARLRCSPMKGHSHVYWYRQLPEEGLKFMVYLQKENIIDESGMPKERFSAEFPKEGPSILRIQQVVRGDSAAYFCASSPQPGQNNSPLHFGNGTRLTVT.